What follows is one T cell receptor beta chain and its context. V was shortened by 3 bases and J by 0 bases, with 12 bases between the two germline ends. Germline assignment: CDR1 SGHTA and CDR2 FQGNSA. The CDR3 is 16 residues long. The data were obtained in a study of T cell changes during pregnancy in multiple sclerosis. The protocol was immunoSEQ multiplex PCR, while the TCRdb copy is restricted to in-frame clones and leaves out a portion. The table has about 36,000 clones, around 92% seen once. The receptor was derived from a female donor in good health, enrolled as a control in a pregnancy study. This rearrangement joins TRBV7-2 to TRBJ2-1; D possibly corresponds to TRBD1 (6 bases). This specimen consisted of CD4+ T cells from peripheral blood mononuclear cells, obtained in the third trimester of pregnancy. CDR3 bases: TGTGCCAGCAGCTTCCTGACAGGAAGCTCCTACAATGAGCAGTTCTTC. Amino acid sequence: CASSFLTGSSYNEQFF.